The T cell receptor (beta chain) under discussion was sequenced for a study of siplizumab effects on memory and regulatory T cells. Findings and limits, study-wide: Unstimulated subsets were the mapping target of only a minor fraction of alloreactive clones. Naive-or-memory phenotypes were unassignable for roughly 75-97% of proliferating CD4+ or CD8+ clones. Memory cells seemed less diverse than naive T cells, which seemed major alloresponse contributors.

Sequencing used immunoSEQ multiplex PCR; TCRdb keeps in-frame clones, though not all of them. The sample yields 55,000 to 65,000 clones, around 97% seen once. V was pared by 8 bases and J by 3 bases, with 8 bases of the junction left unmatched. The CDR3 totals 14 residues. Germline loops: CDR1 MNHNS, CDR2 SASEGT. To note about this clone: Its antigen is unknown.

The V and J genes are TRBV6-1 and TRBJ2-5; TRBD1 agrees at 8 bases. Source material: naive CD8+ T cells sorted from blood. The receptor's source is a human donor in good health. This CDR3 reads CASQTGQGEETQYF. The CDR3, as DNA: TGTGCCAGCCAGACTGGACAGGGAGAAGAGACCCAGTACTTC.